Listed below are T cell receptor beta chains from one sample, sequenced in a study of blood T cell repertoires in COVID-19. The assay was immunoSEQ multiplex PCR, and TCRdb's table has in-frame clones only and misses some. The sample yields 270,000 or so clones, roughly 84% seen once. Sequenced: peripheral blood. The source is a human donor with COVID-19, enrolled during active disease. The donor label of this sample is uncertain. Both conserved end residues are part of each CDR3.

v_call cdr3_aa
TRBV7-9 CASSPPGLASQETQYF
TRBV12-5 CASGRPTGSSYNEQFF
TRBV30 CAWTTSADGDLAWYF
TRBV7-2 CASSLVGDGGQPQHF
TRBV7-2 CASSLVWEAQYF
TRBV5-1 CASSSGQGEETQYF
TRBV28 CASSPPPQGGIGYTF
TRBV28 CASSLGGAGGGVNEKLFF
TRBV18 CASSPPTGAYEQYF
TRBV7-9 CASSLGPQYEQYF
TRBV19 CASSPYDWGGDNEQFF
TRBV6-5 CASSSLGSEQDTQYF
TRBV28 CASSRDNNRNQPQHF
TRBV6-4 CASSTGTGSSPLHF
TRBV5-8 CASSSGFTREPYGYTF
TRBV27 CASSLAAGIQPQHF
TRBV28 CASLTGGSNEKLFF
TRBV19 CASSPRWTATNTEAFF
TRBV6-1 CASSVGVNQDTDTQYF
TRBV7-7 CASSLVVRGSQPQHF
TRBV19 CASRGVAWVTDTQYF
TRBV11-2 CASSSSRGTNEKLFF
TRBV5-1 CASSLVRGGNYGYTF
TRBV29-1 CSVERTGEGEQYF
TRBV15 CATSSGTISNQPQHF
TRBV5-1 CASSQAGLLANYGYTF
TRBV28 CASSSPRTVLEITTNEKLFF
TRBV3-1/TRBV3-2 CASSQIDRDYEQYF
TRBV29-1 CSVEWDMNTEAFF
TRBV4-1 CASSQGTHIQGGSEAFF
TRBV28 CATKAPGGYEQYF
TRBV4-3 CASSQGLAVNEQFF
TRBV28 CASGTETLYEQYF
TRBV11-2 CASSPGQVAKAFF
TRBV2 CASRLRTGEYTEAFF
TRBV11-2 CASSLGGQGQDKAFF
TRBV25-1 CASSESGTVDYGYTF
TRBV19 CATATGTTNEKLFF
TRBV5-4 CASSLQGTYGYTF
TRBV18 CASSPRQGGMNTEAFF
TRBV27 CASAELAGAGSYEQYF
TRBV5-8 CASSLTQGPGANVLTF
TRBV7-8 CASSLGKSQGAEGVTF
TRBV28 CASSLTDSYNEQFF
TRBV9 CASSVAGQPNTGELFF
TRBV5-1 CASSPLNRGTEAFF
TRBV3-1/TRBV3-2 CASSPRGTGGEKLFF
TRBV28 CASSSPDRVHNIQYF
TRBV5-6 CASSLDPSGGRVLTF
TRBV24-1 CATSDPRGRYEQFF
TRBV27 CASSRIWGEGEQYF
TRBV30 CAWSKAGAYEQYF
TRBV7-3 CASSLRGNWNEQFF
TRBV27 CASSTDSPPSYEQYF